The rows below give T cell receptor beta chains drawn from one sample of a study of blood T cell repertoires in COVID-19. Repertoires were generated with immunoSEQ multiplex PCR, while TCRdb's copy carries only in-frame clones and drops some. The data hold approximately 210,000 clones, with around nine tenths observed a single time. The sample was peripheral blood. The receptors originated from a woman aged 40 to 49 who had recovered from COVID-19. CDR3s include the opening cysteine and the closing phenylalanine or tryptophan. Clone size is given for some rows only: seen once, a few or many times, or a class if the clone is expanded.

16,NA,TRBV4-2,CASSQEIAGGGETQYF
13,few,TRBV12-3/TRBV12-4,CASSLLSNTEAFF
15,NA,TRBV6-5,CASHRLPSGANVLTF
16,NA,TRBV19,CASSSTGTGGTGELFF
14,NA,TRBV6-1,CASNGGSFQETQYF
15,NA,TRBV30,CAWNHWSGLAGELFF
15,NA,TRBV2,CASIRDRELGHEQFF
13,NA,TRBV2,CASNRPQGNEQFF
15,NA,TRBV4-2,CASSPLQAGGIEQYF
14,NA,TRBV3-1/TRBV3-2,CASSQTGGYDEQYF
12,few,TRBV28,CASMPVNYGYTF
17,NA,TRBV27,CASSSPLRRVITYEQYF
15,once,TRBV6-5,CASSSGTSDSYEQYF
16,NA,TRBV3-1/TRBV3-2,CASSPRRSGSVDTQYF
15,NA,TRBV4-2,CASSQDPGEGYEQYF
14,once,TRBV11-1,CASSRTSGGKEQYF
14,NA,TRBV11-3,CASSLDGGVAEAFF
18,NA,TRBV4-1,CASSQDRRQGMENTEAFF
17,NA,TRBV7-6,CASSLVSDDRGAYEQYF
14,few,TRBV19,CASLEGQSGNTIYF